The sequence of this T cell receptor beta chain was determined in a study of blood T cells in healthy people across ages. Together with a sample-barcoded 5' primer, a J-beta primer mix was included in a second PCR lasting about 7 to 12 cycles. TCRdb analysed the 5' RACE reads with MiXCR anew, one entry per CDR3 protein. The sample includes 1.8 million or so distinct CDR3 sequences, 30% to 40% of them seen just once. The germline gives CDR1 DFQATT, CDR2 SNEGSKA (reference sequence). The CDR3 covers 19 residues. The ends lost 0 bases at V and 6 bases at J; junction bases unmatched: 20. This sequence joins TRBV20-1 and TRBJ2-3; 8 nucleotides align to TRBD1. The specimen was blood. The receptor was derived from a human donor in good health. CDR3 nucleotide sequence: TGCAGTGCTAGAGAAGACAGGGGAAAAACTTATCTTCGAGGGGATACGCAGTATTTT. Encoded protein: CSAREDRGKTYLRGDTQYF.